A single sample is the source of the 26 T cell receptor beta chains below, sequenced in a study of OX40 agonist ivuxolimab in advanced cancers. Sequencing used immunoSEQ multiplex PCR; TCRdb keeps in-frame clones, though not all of them. The table includes 45,000 or so clones, 88% detected once. The sequenced sample was CD4+ or CD8+ T cells sorted from blood, obtained in a trial of the OX40 agonist ivuxolimab. These receptors were taken from an adult with an advanced solid tumor such as melanoma, head and neck, liver or kidney cancer.

CDR3 sequence (DNA): TGTGCCTGGAGTGCAGGGGATGGCTACACCTTC. It is translated as CAWSAGDGYTF. The gene calls are TRBV30 and TRBJ1-2, with TRBD1 as a possible D gene (6 bases). This CDR3 is 11 amino acids long. V gave up 1 base and J gave up 6 bases, with 6 bases separating them. Germline CDR1 is GTSNPN and CDR2 is SVGIG (reference sequence).

The chain combines TRBV5-1 with TRBJ2-2, with a possible D match to TRBD2 (5 bases). The CDR3 loop spans 13 amino acids. Germline CDR1 SGHRS, CDR2 YFSETQ. Deletions cut 4 bases from V and 4 bases from J, with 8 bases between. The CDR3 region has the DNA TGCGCCAGCAGCCGAGAGGGCACCGGGGAGCTGTTTTTT. Protein: CASSREGTGELFF.

J is TRBJ2-5 and V is TRBV9, with 7 nucleotides matching TRBD1. CDR3 length equals 14 residues. The V and J ends lost 4 bases and 2 bases, in that order; junction bases with no gene match: 5. Germline-derived CDR1 and CDR2 are SGDLS and YYNGEE. The CDR3 protein is CASSPRDSQETQYF. The DNA of the CDR3 is TGTGCCAGCAGCCCAAGGGACAGTCAAGAGACCCAGTACTTC.

The rearrangement uses TRBV19 and TRBJ2-3; perhaps D is TRBD1 or TRBD2 (5 bases each). Germline assignment: CDR1 LNHDA and CDR2 SQIVND (reference sequence). Trimming took off 8 bases at V and 0 bases at J, with 9 bases between the two ends. This CDR3 comprises 13 residues. As DNA, the CDR3 is TGTGCCAGTGAGGGACCCAGCACAGATACGCAGTATTTT. This sequence encodes CASEGPSTDTQYF. Together with reference TRBV19 and TRBJ2-3, the CDR3 gives the full variable domain: DGGITQSPKYLFRKEGQNVTLSCEQNLNHDAMYWYRQDPGQGLRLIYYSQIVNDFQKGDIAEGYSVSREKKESFPLTVTSAQKNPTAFYLCASEGPSTDTQYFGPGTRLTVL.

The chain carries TRBV19 and TRBJ2-1; a weak D match, TRBD1 (7 bases). CDR1 is LNHDA and CDR2 is SQIVND in the germline V gene (reference sequence). The CDR3 has 18 residues. The V and J ends lost 3 bases and 9 bases respectively, with 27 bases between them. CDR3 sequence: CASSMLRGVSGPSFEQFF. The CDR3 DNA sequence: TGTGCCAGTAGTATGCTCAGGGGGGTAAGCGGTCCGAGCTTTGAGCAGTTCTTC.

V and J are TRBV6-1 and TRBJ1-5; 8 bases agree with TRBD1. The CDR3 length is 16 residues. Germline trimming cut 1 base from V and 9 bases from J; bases unmatched to any gene: 11. CDR1 and CDR2 (germline): MNHNS, SASEGT. CDR3 DNA: TGTGCCAGCAGTGAAGTTTTAACAGGGGGTGCTTGGCCCCAGCATTTT. Translated: CASSEVLTGGAWPQHF.

The chain recombines TRBV9 with TRBJ2-7; D is unresolved. V was pared by 0 bases and J by 2 bases, with 9 bases between. CDR1 is SGDLS and CDR2 is YYNGEE in the germline V gene. CDR3 length: 14 residues. CDR3 coding DNA: TGTGCCAGCAGCGTAGGTGCAATTGCCTACGAGCAGTACTTC. Encoded protein: CASSVGAIAYEQYF.

V and J are TRBV28 and TRBJ2-6; 8 positions agree with TRBD1. Looked up from germline, CDR1 is MDHEN and CDR2 is SYDVKM. The CDR3 loop spans 17 amino acids. J lost 1 base, V lost 7 bases, and 9 bases had no gene match. The CDR3 is CASIPGGARSGANVLTF. DNA of the CDR3: TGTGCCAGCATCCCAGGGGGCGCGAGGTCTGGGGCCAACGTCCTGACTTTC.

The rearrangement joins TRBV18 to TRBJ1-4; D remains ambiguous. V dropped 6 bases and J dropped 0 bases, with 5 bases sitting between them. Germline V gene sequence: CDR1 KGHSH, CDR2 LQKENI. This CDR3 has 13 amino acids. In DNA, the CDR3 is TGTGCCAGCTCGTCAGCAACTAATGAAAAACTGTTTTTT. It specifies CASSSATNEKLFF.

The chain uses TRBV5-6 and TRBJ1-4; TRBD1 might be the D (6 bases). Germline V gene lookup returns CDR1 SGHDT and CDR2 YYEEEE. V lost 2 bases to trimming and J lost 5 bases, with 10 bases between them. The CDR3 covers 14 residues. This chain's CDR3 is CASSFTGINEKLFF. The CDR3 DNA follows: TGTGCCAGCAGCTTCACAGGGATAAATGAAAAACTGTTTTTT.

The chain carries TRBV27 and TRBJ1-1; the D is unclear. The CDR3 loop spans 17 amino acids. Trimming shortened V by 0 bases and J by 6 bases, and 20 bases separated the two germline ends. Germline-derived CDR1 and CDR2 are MNHEY and SMNVEV (reference sequence). The CDR3 region is CASSLSSGPSSTAEAFF. CDR3 coding DNA: TGTGCCAGCAGTTTATCGTCCGGGCCGTCTTCCACCGCTGAAGCTTTCTTT.

This clone was recorded once. The rearrangement joins TRBV7-9 to TRBJ2-5; no clear D. Per germline, CDR1 SEHNR and CDR2 FQNEAQ (reference sequence). V was clipped by 6 bases and J by 5 bases, with 10 bases between them. CDR3 length: 12 amino acids. In DNA form, the CDR3 reads TGTGCCAGCAGTAGGAGTTGGGAGACCCAGTACTTC. This translates into CASSRSWETQYF.

The sample holds one count of this clone. The chain recombines TRBV6-1 with TRBJ2-1; D gene unclear. V was pared by 6 bases and J by 9 bases, with 15 bases between. The CDR3 covers 13 residues. The germline V gene has CDR1 MNHNS and CDR2 SASEGT. Here the CDR3 DNA reads TGTGCCAGCAGGTTCGGGTCCCCGGGTGAGCAGTTCTTC. It codes for CASRFGSPGEQFF.

V is TRBV5-1 and J is TRBJ2-6; D gene uncertain. CDR1 is SGHRS, CDR2 YFSETQ, per germline. The CDR3 length is 16 residues. Trimming stripped 0 bases from V and 0 bases from J, with 7 bases between. The CDR3 reads CASSLEAFSGANVLTF. CDR3 DNA: TGCGCCAGCAGCTTGGAAGCCTTCTCTGGGGCCAACGTCCTGACTTTC.

This clone came up once. V gene TRBV7-2 combines with J gene TRBJ2-6, with D unresolved. The germline V and J ends were trimmed by 4 bases and 2 bases, with 15 bases remaining between them. Germline V gene lookup returns CDR1 SGHTA and CDR2 FQGNSA. The CDR3 has 17 residues. The CDR3 DNA is TGTGCCAGCAGCTCCCGCCTAGGGTTCGCTGGGGCCAACGTCCTGACTTTC. It yields the protein CASSSRLGFAGANVLTF.

The chain has TRBV6-5 and TRBJ1-5; D not certain. The V gene lost 7 bases and the J gene lost 7 bases, with 14 bases spanning the gap. From germline, CDR1 is MNHEY and CDR2 SVGAGI. This CDR3 has 13 residues. The CDR3 loop is CASTAWAGQPQHF. CDR3 sequence (DNA): TGTGCCAGCACAGCATGGGCGGGGCAGCCCCAGCATTTT.

The chain links TRBV5-4 to TRBJ2-1; D not certain. The germline gives CDR1 SGHNT, CDR2 YYREEE (reference sequence). Trimming took 9 bases from V and 0 from J, leaving 19 bases between them. This CDR3 is 16 amino acids long. This CDR3 is CATMNGGLSSYNEQFF. The DNA of the CDR3 is TGTGCCACCATGAATGGCGGCCTGAGCTCCTACAATGAGCAGTTCTTC. The entire variable domain, with the rest obtained from reference TRBV5-4 and TRBJ2-1, is as follows: ETGVTQSPTHLIKTRGQQVTLRCSSQSGHNTVSWYQQALGQGPQFIFQYYREEENGRGNFPPRFSGLQFPNYSSELNVNALELDDSALYLCATMNGGLSSYNEQFFGPGTRLTVL.

The chain links TRBV7-3 to TRBJ2-3; tentatively, D is TRBD1 (5 bases). The germline gives CDR1 SGHTA, CDR2 FQGTGA. V lost 3 bases to trimming and J lost 1 base, with 11 bases between them. The CDR3 is 15 residues long. CDR3 protein: CASSFPLGRTDTQYF. CDR3 bases: TGTGCCAGCAGCTTCCCCCTGGGGCGCACAGATACGCAGTATTTT.

This clone was recorded a few times. The V gene is TRBV5-4, the J gene TRBJ2-7; 8 bases agree with TRBD2. This CDR3 has 15 amino acids. After removal of 2 bases from V and 4 bases from J, the junction contained 8 bases not matched to a gene. Germline V gene data show CDR1 as SGHNT and CDR2 as YYREEE (reference sequence). In DNA, the CDR3 is TGTGCCAGCAGCTTCGGTAGCGGGAAAGTATACGAGCAGTACTTC. Amino acid sequence: CASSFGSGKVYEQYF.

The J gene is TRBJ2-7, the V gene TRBV27, with D tentatively TRBD1 or TRBD2 (5 bases each). This CDR3 spans 14 amino acids. Germline CDR1 and CDR2: MNHEY and SMNVEV (reference sequence). V gave up 3 bases and J gave up 7 bases, with 16 bases separating them. The CDR3 region has the DNA TGTGCCAGCAGTTTCTGGAGGACAACCCGAGAGCAGTACTTC. Amino acids: CASSFWRTTREQYF.

The gene calls are TRBV28 and TRBJ2-5; no firm D call. Germline CDR1 is MDHEN and CDR2 is SYDVKM. Trimming took off 6 bases at V and 3 bases at J, with 5 bases between the two ends. This CDR3 is built from 11 residues. The CDR3: CASSIEETQYF. The CDR3 nucleotides read TGTGCCAGCAGCATCGAAGAGACCCAGTACTTC.

The genes are TRBV7-2 and TRBJ1-2, with a tentative D call TRBD1 (6 bases). This CDR3 is built from 13 residues. CDR1 is SGHTA and CDR2 is FQGNSA in the germline V gene. V gave up 5 bases and J gave up 6 bases, with 13 bases separating them. CDR3: CASSATGPNGYTF. DNA of the CDR3: TGTGCCAGCAGCGCCACAGGGCCCAATGGCTACACCTTC.

The chain links TRBV4-3 to TRBJ2-5, with 9 bases identical to TRBD2. Unmatched junction bases numbered 12, after V lost 1 base and J lost 6 bases. This CDR3 comprises 17 residues. Germline V gene data show CDR1 as LGHNA and CDR2 as YSLEER. CDR3 region: CASSQVFSGGTGKTQYF. CDR3 nucleotides: TGCGCCAGCAGCCAAGTGTTTAGCGGGGGTACGGGAAAGACCCAGTACTTC.

The chain combines TRBV18 with TRBJ1-5; 7 bases match TRBD1. V dropped 4 bases and J dropped 4; count of bases not matched to a gene: 7. The CDR3 covers 15 residues. CDR1 and CDR2 from the germline V gene are KGHSH and LQKENI. The CDR3 DNA reads as TGTGCCAGCTCACGCGGGACAGACAGAAATCAGCCCCAGCATTTT. This codes for CASSRGTDRNQPQHF.

The chain carries TRBV6-1 and TRBJ2-4, with D possibly being TRBD1 (8 bases). Germline lookup yields CDR1 MNHNS and CDR2 SASEGT. This CDR3 has 13 amino acids. Trimming shortened V by 1 base and J by 9 bases, and 10 bases separated the two germline ends. The CDR3 protein is CASSEDRGGIQYF. The CDR3 nucleotides read TGTGCCAGCAGTGAAGACAGGGGGGGCATTCAGTACTTC.

V is TRBV28 and J is TRBJ2-5, with a tentative D call TRBD2 (5 bases). Germline CDR1 reads MDHEN; CDR2 reads SYDVKM. With 10 bases removed from V and 0 bases from J, the gap between germline ends came to 12 bases. The length of the CDR3 is 13 residues. The CDR3 nucleotides read TGTGCCACCAACCGGGGAAACCAAGAGACCCAGTACTTC. Amino acid sequence: CATNRGNQETQYF.